The rows below give T cell receptor beta chains drawn from one sample of a study of radiation and T cells in renal cell carcinoma. Sequencing used immunoSEQ multiplex PCR; TCRdb keeps in-frame clones, though not all of them. Among roughly 150,000 clones, about 91% were seen once, and the ten largest hold 10% to 15%. The material was blood, obtained from a patient whose treatment included radiotherapy and nephrectomy. These receptors were collected from a woman aged 45-59 years with renal cell carcinoma. Both conserved end residues are part of each CDR3. A D gene is named only where the DNA matches it firmly.

TRBJ2-2,TRBD1,TRBV6-5,CASRGQGANTGELFF
TRBJ2-1,TRBD1,TRBV7-2,CASSFTGGNEQFF
TRBJ2-5,.,TRBV19,CASAPIPRGEYQETQYF
TRBJ1-6,.,TRBV2,CASSDREGSPLHF
TRBJ1-1,.,TRBV6-5,CASRAPNTEAFF
TRBJ1-2,.,TRBV10-3,CAAGQDGYTF
TRBJ2-2,TRBD1,TRBV6-1,CASSLLQGANGELFF
TRBJ2-2,.,TRBV7-9,CASSLETGGTNTGELFF
TRBJ1-3,.,TRBV15,CATSRDAGAGNTIYF
TRBJ1-2,.,TRBV6-5,CASSPSQANYGYTF
TRBJ2-5,.,TRBV7-3,CASSKNRAETQYF
TRBJ1-4,.,TRBV6-1,CASSEALRGVTLVNEKLFF
TRBJ1-2,TRBD1,TRBV10-3,CAISESDRGKASYTF
TRBJ2-3,TRBD2,TRBV9,CASSVAGGQDTQYF
TRBJ1-6,.,TRBV7-9,CASSLDPGAYNSPLHF
TRBJ1-1,.,TRBV7-9,CASSWGRDTEAFF
TRBJ1-6,.,TRBV5-1,CASSLGSNNSPLHF
TRBJ1-2,.,TRBV5-4,CASSFKGPTNYGYTF
TRBJ1-2,TRBD1,TRBV6-1,CASSVDRVNYGYTF
TRBJ2-3,.,TRBV4-1,CASSQVWQGQDTQYF
TRBJ2-6,TRBD1,TRBV5-1,CASSDDPGTASGANVLTF
TRBJ2-3,TRBD1,TRBV6-8,CASSYSKGKGWRETGEKGTDTQYF
TRBJ2-7,TRBD2,TRBV5-5,CASSGAGGEYEQYF
TRBJ1-2,.,TRBV2,CATLPDRNFYGYTF
TRBJ1-3,.,TRBV5-6,CASSGDRFSGNTIYF
TRBJ1-3,TRBD1,TRBV27,CASSPWTGAGNTIYF
TRBJ1-2,.,TRBV5-8,CASSPKPTGRWGYTF
TRBJ1-3,TRBD1,TRBV19,CASRGQITSGNTIYF
TRBJ2-2,.,TRBV6-6,CASSSVPGNTGELFF
TRBJ2-7,.,TRBV6-1,CASSRQSYEQYF
TRBJ2-1,.,TRBV6-5,CASSYSLNQRVNEQFF
TRBJ1-2,TRBD1,TRBV19,CATRAIRQGRNYGYTF
TRBJ2-6,TRBD1,TRBV7-2,CASSSKGQSSGANVLTF
TRBJ2-1,.,TRBV4-3,CASSPRGGMAYNEQFF
TRBJ2-5,.,TRBV12-5,CASGFLGGRRETQYF
TRBJ1-4,.,TRBV5-4,CASSLDQGGEKLFF
TRBJ2-1,.,TRBV6-6,CASRRINEQFF
TRBJ1-2,.,TRBV18,CASSPDSSLGYTF
TRBJ1-6,TRBD1,TRBV6-1,CASSETDRARSPLHF
TRBJ2-1,TRBD2,TRBV4-3,CASSQEGRLRGAYNEQFF
TRBJ2-3,TRBD2,TRBV7-2,CASSFRGTRTDTQYF
TRBJ1-1,.,TRBV7-6,CASSRGTSEAFF
TRBJ2-7,.,TRBV5-1,CASSLVGSYEQYF
TRBJ2-2,.,TRBV7-9,CASSSQGWSGELFF
TRBJ1-2,.,TRBV28,CASSAPANYGYTF
TRBJ2-5,.,TRBV11-3,CASSLRKGEEETQYF
TRBJ1-1,.,TRBV18,CASSPLGSQGGTEAFF
TRBJ2-3,.,TRBV11-3,CASSLGGVWSTDTQYF
TRBJ1-4,.,TRBV7-9,CASSSDREKLFF
TRBJ1-2,TRBD1,TRBV19,CASSGQGVPYGYTF
TRBJ1-1,TRBD1,TRBV19,CASSIGTGGTNTEAFF